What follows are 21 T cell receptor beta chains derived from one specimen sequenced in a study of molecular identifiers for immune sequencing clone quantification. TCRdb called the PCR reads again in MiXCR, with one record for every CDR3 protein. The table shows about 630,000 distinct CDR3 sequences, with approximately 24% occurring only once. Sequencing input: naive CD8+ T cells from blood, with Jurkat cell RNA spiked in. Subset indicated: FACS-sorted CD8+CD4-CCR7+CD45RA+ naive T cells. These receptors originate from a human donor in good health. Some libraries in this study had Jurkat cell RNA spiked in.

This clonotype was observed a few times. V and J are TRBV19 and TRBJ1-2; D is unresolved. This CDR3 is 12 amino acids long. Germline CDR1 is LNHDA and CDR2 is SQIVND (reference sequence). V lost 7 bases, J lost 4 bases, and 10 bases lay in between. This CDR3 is CASTKGSYGYTF. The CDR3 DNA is TGTGCCAGTACCAAGGGCAGCTATGGCTACACCTTC.

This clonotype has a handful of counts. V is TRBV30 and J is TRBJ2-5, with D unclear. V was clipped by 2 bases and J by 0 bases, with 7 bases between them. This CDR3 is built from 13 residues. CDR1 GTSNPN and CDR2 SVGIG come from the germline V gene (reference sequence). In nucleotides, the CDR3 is TGTGCCTGGAGTAGTCAGCACCAAGAGACCCAGTACTTC. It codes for CAWSSQHQETQYF.

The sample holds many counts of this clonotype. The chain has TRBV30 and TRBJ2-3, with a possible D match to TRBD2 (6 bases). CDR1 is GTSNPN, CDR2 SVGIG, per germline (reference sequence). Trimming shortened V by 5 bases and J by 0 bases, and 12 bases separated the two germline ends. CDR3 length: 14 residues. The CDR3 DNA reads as TGTGCCTGGGACGGGGGTTCTAGCACAGATACGCAGTATTTT. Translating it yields CAWDGGSSTDTQYF.

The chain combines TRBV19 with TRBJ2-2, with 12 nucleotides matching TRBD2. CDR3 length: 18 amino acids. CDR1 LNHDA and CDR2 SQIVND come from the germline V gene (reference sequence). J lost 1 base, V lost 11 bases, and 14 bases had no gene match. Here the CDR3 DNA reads TGTGCCGCCCGGGGGGGGCTAGCGGGAGGGAAGAACACCGGGGAGCTGTTTTTT. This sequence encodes CAARGGLAGGKNTGELFF.

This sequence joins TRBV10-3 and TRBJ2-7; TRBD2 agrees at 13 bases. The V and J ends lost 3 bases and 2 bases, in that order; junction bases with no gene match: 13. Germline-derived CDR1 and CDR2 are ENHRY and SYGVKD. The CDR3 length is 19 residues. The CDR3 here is CAISDFTSAGTSGAYEQYF. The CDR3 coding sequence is TGTGCCATCAGTGATTTCACTTCCGCCGGGACTAGCGGGGCCTACGAGCAGTACTTC.

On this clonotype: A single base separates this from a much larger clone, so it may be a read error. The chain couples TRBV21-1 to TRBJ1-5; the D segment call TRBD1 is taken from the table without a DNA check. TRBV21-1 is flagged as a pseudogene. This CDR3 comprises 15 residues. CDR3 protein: CASPARGVFIQPQHF. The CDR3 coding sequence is TGTGCCAGCCCCGCCCGGGGTGTATTCATTCAGCCCCAGCATTTT.

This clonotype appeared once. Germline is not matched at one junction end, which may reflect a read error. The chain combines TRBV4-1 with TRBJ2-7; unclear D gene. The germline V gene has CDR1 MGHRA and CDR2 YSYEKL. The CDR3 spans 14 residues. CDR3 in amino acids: CASSQDIGSYEQCF. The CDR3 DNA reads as TGCGCCAGCAGCCAAGACATCGGCAGCTACGAGCAGTGCTTC.

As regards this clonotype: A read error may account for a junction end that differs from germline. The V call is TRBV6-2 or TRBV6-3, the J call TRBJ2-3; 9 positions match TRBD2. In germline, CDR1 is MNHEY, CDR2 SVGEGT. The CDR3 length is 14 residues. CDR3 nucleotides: TGTGCCAGCAGTTACGGCGGGGGGGCAGATGCGCAGTATTTT. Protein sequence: CASSYGGGADAQYF.

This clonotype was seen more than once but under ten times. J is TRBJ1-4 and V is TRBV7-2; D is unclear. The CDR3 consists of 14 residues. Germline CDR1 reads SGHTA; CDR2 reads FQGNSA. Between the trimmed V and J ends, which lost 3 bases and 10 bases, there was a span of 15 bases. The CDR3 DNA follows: TGTGCCAGCAGCTTCGTTTCGGGCGGTGTAAAACTGTTTTTT. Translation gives CASSFVSGGVKLFF.

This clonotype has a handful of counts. For the CDR3, the DNA is TGTGCCAGCAGCTTATATCTTCAGGGAAGTTCAGTGGTTTCGACCGGGGAGCTGTTTTTT. Translated: CASSLYLQGSSVVSTGELFF. The chain uses TRBV7-6 and TRBJ2-2, with a weak D call TRBD1 (5 bases). CDR3 length: 20 residues. Germline-derived CDR1 and CDR2 are SGHVS and FNYEAQ. The V end was cut by 2 bases, the J end by 5 bases, with 27 bases between.

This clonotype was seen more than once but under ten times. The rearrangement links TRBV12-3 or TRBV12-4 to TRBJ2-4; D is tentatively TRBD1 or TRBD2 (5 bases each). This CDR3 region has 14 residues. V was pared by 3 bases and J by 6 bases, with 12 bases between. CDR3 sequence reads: CASSLGEVGNIQYF. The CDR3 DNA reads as TGTGCCAGCAGTTTGGGGGAAGTTGGAAACATTCAGTACTTC.

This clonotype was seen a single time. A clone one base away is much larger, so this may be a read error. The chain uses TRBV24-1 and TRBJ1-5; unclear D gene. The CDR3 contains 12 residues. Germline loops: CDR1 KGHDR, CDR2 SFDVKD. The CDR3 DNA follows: TGTGCCACCAGTGATAGCAATCAGCCCCGGCATTTT. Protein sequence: CATSDSNQPRHF.

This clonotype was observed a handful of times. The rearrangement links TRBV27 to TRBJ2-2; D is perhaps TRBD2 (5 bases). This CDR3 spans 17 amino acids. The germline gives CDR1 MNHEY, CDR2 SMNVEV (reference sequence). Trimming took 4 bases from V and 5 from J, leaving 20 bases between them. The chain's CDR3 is CASSSLLELTGTGELFF. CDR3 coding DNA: TGTGCCAGCAGTTCGTTACTAGAATTGACGGGGACCGGGGAGCTGTTTTTT.

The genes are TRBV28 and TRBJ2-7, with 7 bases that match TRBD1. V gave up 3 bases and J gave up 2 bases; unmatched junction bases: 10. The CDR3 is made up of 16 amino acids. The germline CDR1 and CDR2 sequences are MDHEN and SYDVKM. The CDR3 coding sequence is TGTGCCAGCAGTTTCTCCGACAGGGAGAACCCCTACGAGCAGTACTTC. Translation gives CASSFSDRENPYEQYF.

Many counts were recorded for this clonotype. This chain's CDR3 is CASSPSTGIYGYTF. In DNA, the CDR3 is TGTGCCAGTAGTCCATCGACAGGCATATATGGCTACACCTTC. V usage is TRBV19 and J usage is TRBJ1-2, with D possibly TRBD1 on 6 matching bases. CDR1 and CDR2 from the germline V gene are LNHDA and SQIVND (reference sequence). The length of the CDR3 is 14 residues. The V end was cut by 5 bases, the J end by 5 bases, with 15 bases between.

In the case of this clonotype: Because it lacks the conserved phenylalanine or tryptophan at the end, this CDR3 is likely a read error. The DNA of the CDR3 is TGCGCCAGCAGCCAAGTCGGTCCGGGAATGAACACTGAAGCTTTCTCT. It encodes CASSQVGPGMNTEAFS. The rearrangement uses TRBV4-1 and TRBJ1-1; D gene unclear. This CDR3 comprises 16 residues. V shed 1 base and J shed 0 bases, with 12 bases lying between them. Germline CDR1 reads MGHRA; CDR2 reads YSYEKL.

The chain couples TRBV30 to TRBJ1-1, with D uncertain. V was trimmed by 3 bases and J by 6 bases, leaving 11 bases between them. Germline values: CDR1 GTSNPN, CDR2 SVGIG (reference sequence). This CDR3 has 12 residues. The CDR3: CAWSILGAEAFF. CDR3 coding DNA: TGTGCCTGGAGCATTTTAGGCGCTGAAGCTTTCTTT. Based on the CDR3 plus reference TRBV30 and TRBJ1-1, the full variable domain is SQTIHQWPATLVQPVGSPLSLECTVEGTSNPNLYWYRQAAGRGLQLLFYSVGIGQISSEVPQNLSASRPQDRQFILSSKKLLLSDSGFYLCAWSILGAEAFFGQGTRLTVV.

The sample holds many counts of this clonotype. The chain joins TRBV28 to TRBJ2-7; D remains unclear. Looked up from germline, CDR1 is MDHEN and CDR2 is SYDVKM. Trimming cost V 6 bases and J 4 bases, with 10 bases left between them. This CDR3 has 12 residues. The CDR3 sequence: CASRALGYEQYF. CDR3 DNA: TGTGCCAGCAGGGCCTTGGGGTACGAGCAGTACTTC.

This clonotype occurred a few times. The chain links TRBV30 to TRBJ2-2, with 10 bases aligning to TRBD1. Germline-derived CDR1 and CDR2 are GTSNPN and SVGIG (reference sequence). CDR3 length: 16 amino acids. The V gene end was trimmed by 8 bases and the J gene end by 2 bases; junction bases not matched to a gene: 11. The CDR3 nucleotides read TGTGCCGGAACCCCATGGGACAGGGGAAACACCGGGGAGCTGTTTTTT. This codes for CAGTPWDRGNTGELFF.

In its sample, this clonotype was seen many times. The CDR3 DNA reads TGCAGCGTTCTGACTCCCAGGGCTACGCAGTATTTT. It yields the protein CSVLTPRATQYF. The chain couples TRBV29-1 to TRBJ2-3, with a tentative D call TRBD1 (5 bases). CDR1 is SQVTM and CDR2 is ANQGSEA in the germline V gene. The CDR3 totals 12 residues. Trimming stripped 5 bases from V and 8 bases from J, with 14 bases between.

CDR3 nucleotides: TGTGCCAGCAGTTACTCGAGTTGTTGGGACAGTAGAACCTACGAGCAGTACTTC. This codes for CASSYSSCWDSRTYEQYF. V gene TRBV6-8 combines with J gene TRBJ2-7; 7 nucleotides match TRBD1. The V gene end was trimmed by 0 bases and the J gene end by 2 bases; junction bases not matched to a gene: 13. Germline V gene data show CDR1 as MNHGY and CDR2 as SAAAGT. The CDR3 covers 18 residues.